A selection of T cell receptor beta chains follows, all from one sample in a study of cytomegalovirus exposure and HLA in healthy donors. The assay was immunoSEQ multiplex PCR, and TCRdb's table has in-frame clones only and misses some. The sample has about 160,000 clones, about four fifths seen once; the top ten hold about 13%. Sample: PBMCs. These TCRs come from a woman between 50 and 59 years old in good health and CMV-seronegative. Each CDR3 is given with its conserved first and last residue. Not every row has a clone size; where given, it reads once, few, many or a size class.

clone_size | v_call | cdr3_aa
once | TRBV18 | CASSPPTNTGELFF
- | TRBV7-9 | CASSLGSGGGNTQYF
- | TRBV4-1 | CASSLLGSGAVTDTQYF
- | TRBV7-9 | CSSSLGSVGNSPLHF
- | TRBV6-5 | CASSYSFGRTYNEQFF
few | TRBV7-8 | CASSFHSTGGGTYEQYF
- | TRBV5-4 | CASSWTGGTYNEQFF
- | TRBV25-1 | CATLPGGYAYEQYF
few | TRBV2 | CASRPPVSAYNEQFF
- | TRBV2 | CASRGDGYTF
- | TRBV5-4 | CASSFFQGSYGYTF
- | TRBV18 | CASSPLAEGAYGYTF
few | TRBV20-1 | CSASPGTEAFF
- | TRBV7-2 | CASSLRQMVNTEAFF
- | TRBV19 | CASSSTGWVAIMKETQYF
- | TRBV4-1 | CASSQDMSRAAFF
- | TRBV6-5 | CASRPWTGKNTEAFF
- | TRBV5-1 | CASSLGSGQGKKAFF
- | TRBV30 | CARDRGLDGYTF
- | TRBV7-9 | CASSAGTGYGKLFF
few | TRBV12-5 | CASGLTGRETQYF
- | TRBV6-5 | CASSYSLDSNQPQHF